One and the same sample provided the 26 T cell receptor beta chains below, sequenced in a study of cytomegalovirus exposure and HLA in healthy donors. Primers: 60 Vbeta forward and 13 Jbeta reverse. Sequenced by immunoSEQ multiplex PCR; TCRdb stores in-frame clones only, minus some. Of some 96,000 clones listed, around 80% are singletons. Sample: PBMCs. The receptors derive from a woman in her sixties or seventies in good health and CMV-seronegative.

This chain uses TRBV5-6 with TRBJ1-2; D is perhaps TRBD1 (6 bases). There are 16 residues in the CDR3. The germline V gene encodes CDR1 SGHDT and CDR2 YYEEEE. Between the trimmed V and J ends, which lost 1 base and 6 bases, there was a span of 19 bases. CDR3 residues: CASSLSGTPLIDGYTF. CDR3 nucleotide sequence: TGTGCCAGCAGCTTGTCGGGGACACCCCTAATCGATGGCTACACCTTC.

The chain couples TRBV5-4 to TRBJ2-1, with D unresolved. Trimming took 0 bases from V and 4 from J, leaving 8 bases between them. This CDR3 region has 14 residues. The germline V gene has CDR1 SGHNT and CDR2 YYREEE (reference sequence). This chain's CDR3 is CASSLVQSYNEQFF. The DNA for the CDR3 is TGTGCCAGCAGCTTGGTGCAGTCTTACAATGAGCAGTTCTTC.

This clone was detected a few times. The rearrangement joins TRBV7-2 to TRBJ1-5, with TRBD1 as a possible D gene (6 bases). Germline assignment: CDR1 SGHTA and CDR2 FQGNSA. The CDR3 is 16 amino acids. Trimming took off 2 bases at V and 2 bases at J, with 13 bases between the two ends. CDR3 nucleotides: TGTGCCAGCAGCTTACCAGGGGCAGGTGGCAATCAGCCCCAGCATTTT. Translation gives CASSLPGAGGNQPQHF.

The chain recombines TRBV2 with TRBJ2-3, with D tentatively TRBD1 (6 bases). CDR1 and CDR2 from the germline V gene are SNHLY and FYNNEI. The length of the CDR3 is 14 residues. The V end lost 8 bases, the J end lost 7 bases, and 19 bases lay between the germline ends. This chain's CDR3 is CASPTDRPPHTQYF. Written as DNA, the CDR3 is TGTGCCAGCCCTACGGACAGACCCCCACATACGCAGTATTTT.

The chain links TRBV5-1 to TRBJ2-7; D remains unclear. Looked up from germline, CDR1 is SGHRS and CDR2 is YFSETQ. The V end was cut by 3 bases, the J end by 0 bases, with 7 bases between. The CDR3 contains 13 residues. The CDR3 DNA is TGCGCCAGCAGCTGGAGCCCCTCCTACGAGCAGTACTTC. It codes for CASSWSPSYEQYF. The full variable domain, in which reference TRBV5-1 and TRBJ2-7 provide the parts outside the CDR3, is KAGVTQTPRYLIKTRGQQVTLSCSPISGHRSVSWYQQTPGQGLQFLFEYFSETQRNKGNFPGRFSGRQFSNSRSEMNVSTLELGDSALYLCASSWSPSYEQYFGPGTRLTVT.

This chain links TRBV5-1 with TRBJ2-2; the D gene is possibly TRBD1 (5 bases). Germline values: CDR1 SGHRS, CDR2 YFSETQ. The CDR3 loop spans 12 amino acids. V was shortened by 0 bases and J by 9 bases, with 6 bases between the two germline ends. CDR3 bases: TGCGCCAGCAGCTTGGAGGGGCGGGAGCTGTTTTTT. It yields the protein CASSLEGRELFF.

The chain joins TRBV30 to TRBJ2-1; D unclear. The CDR3 spans 13 residues. Germline-derived CDR1 and CDR2 are GTSNPN and SVGIG (reference sequence). The V end lost 3 bases, the J end lost 7 bases, and 13 bases lay between the germline ends. CDR3 loop: CAWSGSSVNEQFF. The CDR3 DNA sequence: TGTGCCTGGAGCGGCTCGAGCGTAAATGAGCAGTTCTTC.

J is TRBJ2-7 and V is TRBV7-9; TRBD2 is a possible D gene (5 bases). Trimming stripped 6 bases from V and 4 bases from J, with 13 bases between. Germline loops: CDR1 SEHNR, CDR2 FQNEAQ (reference sequence). The CDR3 extends over 13 amino acids. The CDR3 DNA follows: TGTGCCAGCAGTCACACCGGGGAATACGAGCAGTACTTC. Translating it yields CASSHTGEYEQYF.

The genes are TRBV4-1 and TRBJ1-4; no clear D. There are 15 residues in the CDR3. The V and J ends lost 0 bases and 7 bases respectively, with 12 bases between them. Germline assignment: CDR1 MGHRA and CDR2 YSYEKL. The CDR3 region is CASSQDPGRREKLFF. In nucleotides, the CDR3 is TGCGCCAGCAGCCAAGACCCGGGGAGACGTGAAAAACTGTTTTTT.

Only a few counts were recorded for this clone. The chain has TRBV15 and TRBJ2-3, with 8 bases aligning to TRBD1. J gave up 6 bases and V 1 base, and 9 bases lay outside the gene matches. The germline V gene has CDR1 LNHNV and CDR2 YYDKDF (reference sequence). The CDR3 sequence is 16 residues long. This chain's CDR3 is CATSRGQGAGSDTQYF. Written as DNA, the CDR3 is TGTGCCACCAGCAGAGGTCAGGGGGCAGGGTCCGATACGCAGTATTTT.

The V and J genes are TRBV6-1 and TRBJ2-5; D not certain. The CDR3 contains 10 residues. From germline, CDR1 is MNHNS and CDR2 SASEGT. Trimming removed 8 bases from V and 4 bases from J, with 5 bases in between. This CDR3 reads CASLGETQYF. CDR3 coding DNA: TGTGCCAGCCTCGGAGAGACCCAGTACTTC.

A single count supports this clone. The chain carries TRBV4-1 and TRBJ2-4; TRBD2 is a possible D gene (5 bases). The V end lost 2 bases, the J end lost 4 bases, and 21 bases lay between the germline ends. Germline assignment: CDR1 MGHRA and CDR2 YSYEKL. This CDR3 has 18 residues. CDR3 bases: TGCGCCAGCAGCCAATATTCCGTTAGGTTGGGAGCAAAAAACATTCAGTACTTC. As protein: CASSQYSVRLGAKNIQYF.

The chain joins TRBV6-1 to TRBJ2-7, with 8 bases lining up with TRBD1. This CDR3 contains 14 residues. CDR1 and CDR2 from the germline V gene are MNHNS and SASEGT. J gave up 6 bases and V 3 bases, and 7 bases lay outside the gene matches. The CDR3 loop reads CASSDWTGKTEQYF. As DNA, the CDR3 is TGTGCCAGCAGTGACTGGACAGGGAAGACCGAGCAGTACTTC.

The V and J genes are TRBV5-4 and TRBJ2-1, with TRBD2 as a possible D gene (5 bases). From germline, CDR1 is SGHNT and CDR2 YYREEE (reference sequence). V was shortened by 4 bases and J by 4 bases, with 9 bases between the two germline ends. This CDR3 region has 13 residues. The CDR3: CASSRDFYNEQFF. The CDR3 DNA reads TGTGCCAGCAGCCGGGATTTTTACAATGAGCAGTTCTTC.

V usage is TRBV29-1 and J usage is TRBJ1-2; D perhaps matches TRBD1 (5 bases). Per germline, CDR1 SQVTM and CDR2 ANQGSEA. CDR3 length equals 12 residues. Trimming removed 8 bases from V and 4 bases from J, with 14 bases in between. CDR3 nucleotide sequence: TGCAGCTCGAGCGGGACGGCCTATGGCTACACCTTC. Its protein is CSSSGTAYGYTF.

The rearrangement links TRBV7-8 to TRBJ1-5; TRBD1 might be the D (5 bases). CDR1 is SGHVS and CDR2 is FQNEAQ in the germline V gene. This CDR3 region has 15 residues. Trimming left V 0 bases short and J 0 bases short, with 6 bases between. CDR3 loop: CASSLAGGSNQPQHF. For the CDR3, the DNA is TGTGCCAGCAGCTTAGCGGGGGGTAGCAATCAGCCCCAGCATTTT.

DNA for the CDR3: TGTGCCAGCAGTGGGACAGGGACTAGCCGCCCCTCCTACGAGCAGTACTTC. As protein: CASSGTGTSRPSYEQYF. The V call is TRBV25-1, the J call TRBJ2-7; TRBD2 is a possible D gene (9 bases). Germline CDR1 is MGHDK and CDR2 is SYGVNS. V was trimmed by 4 bases and J by 0 bases, leaving 19 bases between them. The CDR3 spans 17 residues.

The chain joins TRBV27 to TRBJ1-4, with D uncertain. CDR1 MNHEY and CDR2 SMNVEV come from the germline V gene (reference sequence). This CDR3 has 14 residues. Trimming stripped 6 bases from V and 0 bases from J, with 8 bases between. The CDR3 nucleotides read TGTGCCAGCAGCGGGTTAGCAACTAATGAAAAACTGTTTTTT. This codes for CASSGLATNEKLFF.

The rearrangement uses TRBV7-2 and TRBJ1-2, with D perhaps matching TRBD1 (6 bases). This CDR3 region has 16 residues. V lost 1 base and J lost 0, with 12 bases in between. Germline-derived CDR1 and CDR2 are SGHTA and FQGNSA. The CDR3 nucleotides are TGTGCCAGCAGCTTAGTAGGCAGGGGCCCTAACTATGGCTACACCTTC. Encoded protein: CASSLVGRGPNYGYTF.

This clone came up a few times. V and J are TRBV2 and TRBJ2-3; TRBD1 matches 9 bases. Germline loops: CDR1 SNHLY, CDR2 FYNNEI. The CDR3 spans 14 residues. After removal of 7 bases from V and 2 bases from J, the junction contained 4 bases not matched to a gene. The CDR3 DNA reads as TGTGCCAGCAACAGGGGGCTTTCCACAGATACGCAGTATTTT. Its translation is CASNRGLSTDTQYF.

CDR3 sequence reads: CSARTGVEQYF. In nucleotides, the CDR3 is TGCAGTGCTAGGACAGGGGTCGAGCAGTACTTC. The genes are TRBV20-1 and TRBJ2-7; 8 nucleotides align to TRBD1. V shed 3 bases, J shed 6 bases, and the junction held 1 base outside the gene matches. In germline, CDR1 is DFQATT, CDR2 SNEGSKA (reference sequence). The CDR3 length is 11 residues.

The V gene is TRBV5-1, the J gene TRBJ2-1; no firm D call. The V end was cut by 0 bases, the J end by 6 bases, with 7 bases between. The germline V gene encodes CDR1 SGHRS and CDR2 YFSETQ. This CDR3 spans 13 amino acids. The CDR3 reads CASSLVLGNEQFF. Written as DNA, the CDR3 is TGCGCCAGCAGCTTGGTTCTAGGCAATGAGCAGTTCTTC. Full variable domain (missing parts from reference TRBV5-1 and TRBJ2-1): KAGVTQTPRYLIKTRGQQVTLSCSPISGHRSVSWYQQTPGQGLQFLFEYFSETQRNKGNFPGRFSGRQFSNSRSEMNVSTLELGDSALYLCASSLVLGNEQFFGPGTRLTVL.

The chain combines TRBV4-3 with TRBJ1-2; 7 bases are shared with TRBD1. This CDR3 has 14 residues. Germline CDR1 reads LGHNA; CDR2 reads YSLEER. V shed 3 bases, J shed 6 bases, and the junction held 7 bases outside the gene matches. CDR3 amino acids: CASSQTQGNHGYTF. In nucleotides, the CDR3 is TGCGCCAGCAGCCAGACACAGGGGAATCATGGCTACACCTTC.

The chain is built from TRBV11-2 and TRBJ1-2; 7 bases are shared with TRBD1. The germline V gene has CDR1 SGHAT and CDR2 FQNNGV. V gave up 4 bases and J gave up 6 bases; unmatched junction bases: 14. This CDR3 spans 16 amino acids. The DNA for the CDR3 is TGTGCCAGCAGCTCCACCTACTTGGGACAGAACAATGGCTACACCTTC. It encodes CASSSTYLGQNNGYTF.

The chain has TRBV6-5 and TRBJ2-5; D may be TRBD1 (6 bases). CDR1 MNHEY and CDR2 SVGAGI come from the germline V gene. Between the trimmed V and J ends, which lost 2 bases and 2 bases, there was a span of 12 bases. The CDR3 has 15 residues. The CDR3 coding sequence is TGTGCCAGCAGTTACGGAGAAGGACAGCAAGAGACCCAGTACTTC. Translating gives CASSYGEGQQETQYF.

This rearrangement joins TRBV7-2 to TRBJ2-2; 8 bases agree with TRBD2. V was clipped by 2 bases and J by 0 bases; unmatched bases: 5. Germline lookup yields CDR1 SGHTA and CDR2 FQGNSA. CDR3 length: 17 residues. CDR3 sequence (DNA): TGTGCCAGCAGCTTACAGAGCGGGGGACCGAACACCGGGGAGCTGTTTTTT. It yields the protein CASSLQSGGPNTGELFF.